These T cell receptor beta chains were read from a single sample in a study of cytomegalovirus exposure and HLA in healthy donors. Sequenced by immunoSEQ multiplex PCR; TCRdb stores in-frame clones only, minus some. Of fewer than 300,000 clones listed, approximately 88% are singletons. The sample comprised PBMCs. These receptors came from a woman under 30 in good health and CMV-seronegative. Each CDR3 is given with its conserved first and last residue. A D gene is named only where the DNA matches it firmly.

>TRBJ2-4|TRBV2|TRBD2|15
CASSITSGRGDIQYF
TGTGCCAGCAGTATAACTAGCGGGAGGGGGGACATTCAGTACTTC
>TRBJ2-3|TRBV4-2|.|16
CASSASRGTSTDTQYF
TGTGCCAGCAGCGCCTCTCGCGGCACTAGCACAGATACGCAGTATTTT
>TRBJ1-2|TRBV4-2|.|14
CASSQTTRDYGYTF
TGTGCCAGCAGCCAGACGACTAGGGACTATGGCTACACCTTC
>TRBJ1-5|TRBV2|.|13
CASGAVSNQPQHF
TGTGCCAGCGGCGCGGTGAGCAATCAGCCCCAGCATTTT
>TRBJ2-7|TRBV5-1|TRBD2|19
CASSRSPQVSGSGINEQYF
TGCGCCAGCAGTCGAAGCCCACAGGTGTCGGGTAGCGGGATCAACGAGCAGTACTTC
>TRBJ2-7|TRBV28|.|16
CASSPITSHDSYEQYF
TGTGCCAGCTCCCCCATCACTAGCCATGATTCCTACGAGCAGTACTTC
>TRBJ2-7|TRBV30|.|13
CAWSVRGAYEQYF
TGTGCCTGGAGTGTACGGGGAGCCTACGAGCAGTACTTC
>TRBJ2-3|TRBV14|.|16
CASSRIGTPNTDTQYF
TGTGCCAGCAGCCGCATCGGGACACCCAACACAGATACGCAGTATTTT
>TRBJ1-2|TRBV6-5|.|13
CASRDDRNYGYTF
TGTGCCAGCAGGGACGACAGAAACTATGGCTACACCTTC
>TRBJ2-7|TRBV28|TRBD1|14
CASKLGTGGREQYF
TGTGCCAGCAAACTTGGGACAGGGGGGCGCGAGCAGTACTTC
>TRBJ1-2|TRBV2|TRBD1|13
CASSGQGSYGYTF
TGTGCCAGCAGTGGACAGGGTTCATATGGCTACACCTTC
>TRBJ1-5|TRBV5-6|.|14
CASSLAGRHQPQHF
TGTGCCAGCAGCTTAGCGGGCCGCCATCAGCCCCAGCATTTT
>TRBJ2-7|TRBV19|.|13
CASSGQGLGGSYF
TGTGCCAGTAGTGGACAGGGCCTCGGCGGGAGCTACTTC
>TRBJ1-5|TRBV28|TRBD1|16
CASSLLGQGLGQPQHF
TGTGCCAGCAGTTTATTGGGACAGGGGCTTGGGCAGCCCCAGCATTTT
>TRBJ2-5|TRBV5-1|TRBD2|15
CASSMVAGGQETQYF
TGCGCCAGCAGCATGGTGGCGGGGGGGCAAGAGACCCAGTACTTC
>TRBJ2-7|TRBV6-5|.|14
CASSYIDRIYEQYF
TGTGCCAGCAGTTACATCGACAGGATCTACGAGCAGTACTTC
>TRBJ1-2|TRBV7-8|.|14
CASSLKRAQGGYTF
TGTGCCAGCAGCTTAAAAAGGGCCCAGGGTGGCTACACCTTC
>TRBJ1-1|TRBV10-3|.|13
CAISDRRNTEAFF
TGTGCCATCAGCGACAGGAGGAACACTGAAGCTTTCTTT
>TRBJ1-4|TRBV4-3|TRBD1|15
CASSQSGTANEKLFF
TGCGCCAGCAGCCAATCCGGGACAGCTAATGAAAAACTGTTTTTT
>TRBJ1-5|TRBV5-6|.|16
CASSSRIQGENQPQHF
TGTGCCAGCAGCTCTCGGATACAGGGTGAAAATCAGCCCCAGCATTTT
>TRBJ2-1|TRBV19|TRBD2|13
CATYGGTSNEQFF
TGTGCCACATACGGGGGGACTAGCAATGAGCAGTTCTTC
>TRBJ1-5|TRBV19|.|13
CASSIRGNQPQHF
TGTGCCAGTAGTATTAGGGGGAATCAGCCCCAGCATTTT